This T cell receptor beta chain was captured by sequencing in a study of breast tumors, draining lymph nodes, adjacent tissues. The CDR3 length is 12 residues. Looked up from germline, CDR1 is SGDLS and CDR2 is YYNGEE. MiXCR was run by TCRdb on the multiplex PCR reads, yielding one entry per CDR3 protein. The data show approximately 210,000 distinct CDR3 sequences, about a third seen once. Breast cancer patients provided tissue from their axillary draining lymph nodes. This sequence joins TRBV9 and TRBJ2-1; a weak D match, TRBD2 (5 bases). The clonotype originates from a female donor with breast cancer. Some clones in this sample may be carry-over from other donors' samples. The specimen sequenced was axillary lymph node tissue. The CDR3 is CARTPYYNEQFF. In DNA form, the CDR3 reads TGTGCTAGGACTCCTTATTACAATGAGCAGTTCTTC.